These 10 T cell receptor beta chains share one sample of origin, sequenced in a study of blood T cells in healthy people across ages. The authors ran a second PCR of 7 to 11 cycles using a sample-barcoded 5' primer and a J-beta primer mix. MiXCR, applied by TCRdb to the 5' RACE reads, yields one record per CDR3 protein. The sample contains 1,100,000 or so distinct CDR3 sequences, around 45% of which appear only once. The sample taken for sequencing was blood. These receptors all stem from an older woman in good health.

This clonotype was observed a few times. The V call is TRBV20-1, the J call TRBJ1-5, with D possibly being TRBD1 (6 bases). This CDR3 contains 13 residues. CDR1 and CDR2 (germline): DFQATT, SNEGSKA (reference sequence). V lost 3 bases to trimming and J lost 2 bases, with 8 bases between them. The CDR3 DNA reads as TGCAGTGCTAGTAGACAGGGCAATCAGCCCCAGCATTTT. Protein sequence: CSASRQGNQPQHF.

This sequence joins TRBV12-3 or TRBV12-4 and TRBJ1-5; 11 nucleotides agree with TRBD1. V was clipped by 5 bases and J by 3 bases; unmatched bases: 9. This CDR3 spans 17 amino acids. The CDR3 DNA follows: TGTGCCAGCAGTCCCAGGACAGGGGGCACATCCAATCAGCCCCAGCATTTT. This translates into CASSPRTGGTSNQPQHF.

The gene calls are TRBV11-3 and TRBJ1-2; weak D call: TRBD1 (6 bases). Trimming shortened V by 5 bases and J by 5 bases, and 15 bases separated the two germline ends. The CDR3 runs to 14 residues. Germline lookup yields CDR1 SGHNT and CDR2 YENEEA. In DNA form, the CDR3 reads TGTGCCAGCAGCCACAGGGATTTGGGGTATGGCTACACCTTC. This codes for CASSHRDLGYGYTF.

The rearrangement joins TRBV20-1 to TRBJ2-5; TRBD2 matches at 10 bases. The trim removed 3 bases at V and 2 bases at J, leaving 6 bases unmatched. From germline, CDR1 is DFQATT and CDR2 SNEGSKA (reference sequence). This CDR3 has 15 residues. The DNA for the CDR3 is TGCAGTGCTAGCGGTAGCGGGAGGAGACAAGAGACCCAGTACTTC. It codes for CSASGSGRRQETQYF.

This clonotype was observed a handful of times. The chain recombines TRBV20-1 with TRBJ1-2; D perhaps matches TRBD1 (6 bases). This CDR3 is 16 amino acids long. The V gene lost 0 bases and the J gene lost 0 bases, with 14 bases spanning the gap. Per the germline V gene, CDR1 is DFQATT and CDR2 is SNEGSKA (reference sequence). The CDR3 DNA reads TGCAGTGCTAGAGATCCCAGGGACACATCTAACTATGGCTACACCTTC. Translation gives CSARDPRDTSNYGYTF.

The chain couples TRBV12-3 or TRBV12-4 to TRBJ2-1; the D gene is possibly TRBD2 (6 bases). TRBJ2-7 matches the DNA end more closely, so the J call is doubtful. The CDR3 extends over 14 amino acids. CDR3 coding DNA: TGTGCCACCAGACCCGGGGAGGCCGGCCGCGAGCAGTACTTC. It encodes CATRPGEAGREQYF.

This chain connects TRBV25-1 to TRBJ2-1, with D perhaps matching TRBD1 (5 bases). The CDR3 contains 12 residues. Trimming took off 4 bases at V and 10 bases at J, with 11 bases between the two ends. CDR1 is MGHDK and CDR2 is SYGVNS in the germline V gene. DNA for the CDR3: TGTGCCAGCAGTGGATCCCGACAGGAGCAGTTCTTC. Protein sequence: CASSGSRQEQFF.

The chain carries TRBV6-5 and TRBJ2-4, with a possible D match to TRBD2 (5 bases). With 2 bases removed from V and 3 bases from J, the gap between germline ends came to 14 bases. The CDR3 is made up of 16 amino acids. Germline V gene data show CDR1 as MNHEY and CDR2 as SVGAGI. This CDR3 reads CASSYRIGSLKNIQYF. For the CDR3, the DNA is TGTGCCAGCAGTTACCGGATTGGGAGCCTCAAAAACATTCAGTACTTC.

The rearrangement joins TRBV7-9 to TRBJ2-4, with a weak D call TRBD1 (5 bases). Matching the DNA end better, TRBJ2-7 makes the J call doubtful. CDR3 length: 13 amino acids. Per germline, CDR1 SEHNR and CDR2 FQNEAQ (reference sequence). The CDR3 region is CASGRAGDYEQYF. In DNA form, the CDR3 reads TGTGCCAGCGGCAGGGCAGGAGACTACGAGCAGTACTTC.

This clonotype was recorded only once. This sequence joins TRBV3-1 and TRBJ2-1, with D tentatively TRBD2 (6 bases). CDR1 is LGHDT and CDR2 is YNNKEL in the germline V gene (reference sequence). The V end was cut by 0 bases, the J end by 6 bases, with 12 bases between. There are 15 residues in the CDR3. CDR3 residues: CASSQDKFGGNEQFF. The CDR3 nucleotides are TGTGCCAGCAGCCAAGATAAGTTCGGGGGCAATGAGCAGTTCTTC.